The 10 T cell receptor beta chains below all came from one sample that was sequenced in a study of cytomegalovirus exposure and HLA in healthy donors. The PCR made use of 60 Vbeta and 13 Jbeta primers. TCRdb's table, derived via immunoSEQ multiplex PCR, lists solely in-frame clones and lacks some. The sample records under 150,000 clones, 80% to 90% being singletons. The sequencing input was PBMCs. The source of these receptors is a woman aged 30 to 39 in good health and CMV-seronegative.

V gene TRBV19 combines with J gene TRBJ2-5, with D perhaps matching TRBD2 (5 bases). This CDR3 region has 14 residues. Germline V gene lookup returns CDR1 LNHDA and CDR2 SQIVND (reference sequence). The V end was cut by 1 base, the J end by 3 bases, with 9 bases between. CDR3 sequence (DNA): TGTGCCAGTAGTATAGGTTTGGGAGAAGAGACCCAGTACTTC. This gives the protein CASSIGLGEETQYF.

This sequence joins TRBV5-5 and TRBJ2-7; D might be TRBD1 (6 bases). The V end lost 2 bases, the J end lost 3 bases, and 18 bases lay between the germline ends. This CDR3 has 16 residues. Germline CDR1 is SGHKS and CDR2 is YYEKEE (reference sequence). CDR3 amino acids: CASSFDPLNRDYEQYF. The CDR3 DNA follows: TGTGCCAGCAGCTTTGACCCCCTTAACAGGGACTACGAGCAGTACTTC.

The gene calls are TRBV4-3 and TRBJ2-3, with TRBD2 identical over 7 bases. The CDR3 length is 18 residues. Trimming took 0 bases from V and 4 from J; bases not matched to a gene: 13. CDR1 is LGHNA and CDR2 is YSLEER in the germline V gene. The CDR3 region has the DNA TGCGCCAGCAGCCAAGAAAGCGGCGGAGGGAGGGCCCCAGATACGCAGTATTTT. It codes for CASSQESGGGRAPDTQYF.

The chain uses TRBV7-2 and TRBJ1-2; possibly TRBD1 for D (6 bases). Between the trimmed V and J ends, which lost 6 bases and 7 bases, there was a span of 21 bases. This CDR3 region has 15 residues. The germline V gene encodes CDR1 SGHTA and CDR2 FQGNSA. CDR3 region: CASSFRPGTLSGYTF. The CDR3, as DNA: TGTGCCAGCAGTTTTCGACCCGGGACACTCAGTGGCTACACCTTC.

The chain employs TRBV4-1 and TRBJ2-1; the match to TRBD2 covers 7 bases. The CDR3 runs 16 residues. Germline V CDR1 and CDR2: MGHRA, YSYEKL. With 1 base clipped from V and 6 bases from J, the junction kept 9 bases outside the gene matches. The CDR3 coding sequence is TGCGCCAGCAGCCAAGGACCCAGCGGGATGATCAATGAGCAGTTCTTC. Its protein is CASSQGPSGMINEQFF.

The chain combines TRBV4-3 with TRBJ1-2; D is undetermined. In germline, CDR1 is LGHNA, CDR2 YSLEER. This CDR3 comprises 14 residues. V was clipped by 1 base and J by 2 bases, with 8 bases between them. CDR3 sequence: CASSQVVENYGYTF. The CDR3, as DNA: TGCGCCAGCAGCCAAGTCGTAGAGAACTATGGCTACACCTTC.

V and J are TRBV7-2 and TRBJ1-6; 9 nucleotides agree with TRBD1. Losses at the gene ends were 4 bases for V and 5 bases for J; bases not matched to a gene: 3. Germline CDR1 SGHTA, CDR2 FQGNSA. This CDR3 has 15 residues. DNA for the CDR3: TGTGCCAGCAGCTCACAGGGGGCGAATAATTCACCCCTCCACTTT. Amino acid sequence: CASSSQGANNSPLHF.

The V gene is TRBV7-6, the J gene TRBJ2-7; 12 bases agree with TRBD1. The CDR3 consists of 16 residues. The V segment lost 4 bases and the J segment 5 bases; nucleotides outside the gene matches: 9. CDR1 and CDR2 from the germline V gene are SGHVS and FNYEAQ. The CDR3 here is CASSSHRDRGLDEQYF. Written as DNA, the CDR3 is TGTGCCAGCAGCTCACACCGGGACAGGGGGCTCGACGAGCAGTACTTC.

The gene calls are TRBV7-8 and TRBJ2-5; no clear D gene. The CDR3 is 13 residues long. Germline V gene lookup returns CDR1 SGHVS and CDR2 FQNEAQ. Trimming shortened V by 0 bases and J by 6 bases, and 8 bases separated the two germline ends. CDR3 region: CASSLARGKTQYF. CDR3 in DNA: TGTGCCAGCAGCTTAGCCCGTGGCAAGACCCAGTACTTC.

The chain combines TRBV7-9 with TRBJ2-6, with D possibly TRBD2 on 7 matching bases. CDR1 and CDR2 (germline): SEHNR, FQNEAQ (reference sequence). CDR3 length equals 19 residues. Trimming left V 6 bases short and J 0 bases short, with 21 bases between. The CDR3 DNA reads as TGTGCCAGCAGTTCAGGGCCCGGGGGGCTCCGCTCTGGGGCCAACGTCCTGACTTTC. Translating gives CASSSGPGGLRSGANVLTF.